These T cell receptor beta chains were read from a single sample in a study of blood T cell repertoires in COVID-19. Libraries were prepared by immunoSEQ multiplex PCR; TCRdb keeps only in-frame clonotypes and omits some of them. Of 40,000 to 65,000 clones in the sample, roughly four fifths are singletons; the top ten hold 14% to 15%. Sequenced: peripheral blood. These receptors were obtained from a human donor in a cohort sampled during active COVID-19. CDR3s include the opening cysteine and the closing phenylalanine or tryptophan. Fields, in order: clone size, J gene, V gene, D gene, CDR3 DNA, CDR3 protein. The D gene is left open where the match is weak. The size field is filled for only some rows; it gives once, few, many or a size class.

NA | TRBJ2-5 | TRBV3-1/TRBV3-2 | TRBD2 | TGTGCCAGCAGCCAAGAAATAGGGGAGGGAGAGACCCAGTACTTC | CASSQEIGEGETQYF
NA | TRBJ1-4 | TRBV7-9 | NA | TGTGCCAGCAGCTCCGGAACAGGGAAAAGTGGCCTTAATGAAAAACTGTTTTTT | CASSSGTGKSGLNEKLFF
NA | TRBJ2-1 | TRBV2 | NA | TGTGCCACTCCCGGCGGGAATCGAGGGGGGGCCGCGCAGTTCTTC | CATPGGNRGGAAQFF
NA | TRBJ2-1 | TRBV18 | NA | TGTGCCAGCTCACCAGACTTACTCTCCTACAATGAGCAGTTCTTC | CASSPDLLSYNEQFF
NA | TRBJ2-1 | TRBV5-1 | NA | TGCGCCAGCAGCTTGGGCCAATTGACGAGGTCCTACAATGAGCAGTTCTTC | CASSLGQLTRSYNEQFF
few | TRBJ1-2 | TRBV6-4 | TRBD1 | TGTGCCAGCAGTGAGACAGGGAGGAGTGGCTACACCTTC | CASSETGRSGYTF
NA | TRBJ1-1 | TRBV15 | NA | TGTGCCACCAGGATGGGGGGTGCGGAGACTGAAGCTTTCTTT | CATRMGGAETEAFF
NA | TRBJ1-1 | TRBV28 | TRBD1 | TGTGCCAGCGGGACAGGGGGCACTGAAGCTTTCTTT | CASGTGGTEAFF
NA | TRBJ2-7 | TRBV6-4 | NA | TGTGCCAGCAGTGACTCCCGGGACTACGAGCAGTACTTC | CASSDSRDYEQYF
NA | TRBJ1-3 | TRBV7-9 | NA | TGTGCCAGCAGCTTGTCAGGGGACGGAAACACCATATATTTT | CASSLSGDGNTIYF
NA | TRBJ1-2 | TRBV5-4 | TRBD1 | TGTGCCAGCAGCTTCTCCGGGACAGGGAACGGCTACACCTTC | CASSFSGTGNGYTF
NA | TRBJ2-6 | TRBV19 | NA | TGTGCCAGTACCACAATGGGGCTTTCCTCTGGGGCCAACGTCCTGACTTTC | CASTTMGLSSGANVLTF
NA | TRBJ1-2 | TRBV30 | NA | TGTGCCTGGAGTGTACTGGCGGAGATCTATGGCTACACCTTC | CAWSVLAEIYGYTF
NA | TRBJ1-4 | TRBV4-3 | NA | TGCGCCAGCAGCCAAGATCTTAGAGCGGTCGCCGGGGAAAAACTGTTTTTT | CASSQDLRAVAGEKLFF
NA | TRBJ2-7 | TRBV5-1 | TRBD2 | TGCGCCAGCAGCCGGCTTAGCGGGATCGGCGCCGAGCAGTACTTC | CASSRLSGIGAEQYF
NA | TRBJ2-7 | TRBV7-6 | NA | TGTGCCAGCCGCGGAGCCCACGAGCAGTACTTC | CASRGAHEQYF
NA | TRBJ2-3 | TRBV5-1 | NA | TGCGCCAGCAGCTTCACAGGGTGGTCAGATACGCAGTATTTT | CASSFTGWSDTQYF
NA | TRBJ1-6 | TRBV7-6 | TRBD1 | TGTGCCAGCAGCTTCGGACAGGGAGGATCACCCCTCCACTTT | CASSFGQGGSPLHF
NA | TRBJ2-7 | TRBV6-2/TRBV6-3 | NA | TGTGCCAGCAGTTACACAGTTCCCTACGAGCAGTACTTC | CASSYTVPYEQYF